This TCR beta chain was sequenced during a study of T cell repertoires in cytomegalovirus infection. The overall study: It was the public TCR beta signatures that indicated both CMV infection and matching HLA type.

Note on this clonotype: Antigen unknown.

TCRdb re-analysed the reads in MiXCR, keeping a single row per CDR3 protein. This sample yields about 530,000 distinct CDR3 sequences, of which about 30% are seen a single time; around 13% belongs to the top ten. Study-wide findings and caveats: The response measured ex vivo was dominated by TCR beta clonotypes (HLA-C-restricted and CMV-specific).

Germline V CDR1 and CDR2: KGHSH, LQKENI. There are 17 residues in the CDR3. The ends were cut back, 0 bases at V and 2 bases at J, with 13 bases in the middle. The chain links TRBV18 to TRBJ2-2; maybe TRBD1 (7 bases). Sequenced: PBMCs. The origin of this receptor is a human donor in good health (CMV status not recorded). Some clones in this sample may be carry-over from other donors' samples. CDR3: CASSPPEGATNTGELFF. The CDR3 DNA follows: TGTGCCAGCTCACCACCGGAGGGGGCCACTAACACCGGGGAGCTGTTTTTT.